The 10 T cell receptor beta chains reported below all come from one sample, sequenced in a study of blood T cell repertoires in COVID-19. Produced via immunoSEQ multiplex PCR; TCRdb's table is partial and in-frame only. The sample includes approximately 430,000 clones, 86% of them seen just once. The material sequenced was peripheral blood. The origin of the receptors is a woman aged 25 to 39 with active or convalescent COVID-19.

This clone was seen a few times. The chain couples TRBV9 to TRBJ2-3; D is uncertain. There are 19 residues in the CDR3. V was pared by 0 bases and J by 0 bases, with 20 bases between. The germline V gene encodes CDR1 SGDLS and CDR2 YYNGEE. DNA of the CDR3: TGTGCCAGCAGCGTAGCTTCGGTAACGGCGGCCGCGAGCACAGATACGCAGTATTTT. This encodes CASSVASVTAAASTDTQYF.

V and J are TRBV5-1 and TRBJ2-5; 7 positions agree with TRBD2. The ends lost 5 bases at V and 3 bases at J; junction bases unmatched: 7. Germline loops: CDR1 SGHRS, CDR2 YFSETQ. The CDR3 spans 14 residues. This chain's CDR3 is CASRPGGREETQYF. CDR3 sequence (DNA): TGCGCCAGCAGACCCGGTGGGAGGGAAGAGACCCAGTACTTC.

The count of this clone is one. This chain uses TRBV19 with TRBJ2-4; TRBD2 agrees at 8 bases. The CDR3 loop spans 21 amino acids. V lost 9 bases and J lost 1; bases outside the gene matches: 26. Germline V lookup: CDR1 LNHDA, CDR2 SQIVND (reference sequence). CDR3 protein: CASSAGDTSGLPIRAKNIQYF. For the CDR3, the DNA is TGTGCCAGCAGCGCGGGGGATACTAGCGGCCTCCCTATTAGGGCCAAAAACATTCAGTACTTC.

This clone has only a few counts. CDR3 DNA: TGTGCCACCGCGAAGGGGGAGAGCTCTGGAAACACCATATATTTT. Protein sequence: CATAKGESSGNTIYF. The chain links TRBV15 to TRBJ1-3; D possibly corresponds to TRBD1 (6 bases). CDR1 and CDR2 from the germline V gene are LNHNV and YYDKDF (reference sequence). The CDR3 covers 15 residues. Trimming shortened V by 8 bases and J by 0 bases, and 14 bases separated the two germline ends.

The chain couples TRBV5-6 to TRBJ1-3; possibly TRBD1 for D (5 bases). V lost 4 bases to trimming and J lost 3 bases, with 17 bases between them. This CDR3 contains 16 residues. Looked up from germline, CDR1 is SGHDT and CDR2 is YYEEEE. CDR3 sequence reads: CASSEREAGSGNTIYF. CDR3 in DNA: TGTGCCAGCAGCGAACGGGAGGCAGGGAGTGGAAACACCATATATTTT.

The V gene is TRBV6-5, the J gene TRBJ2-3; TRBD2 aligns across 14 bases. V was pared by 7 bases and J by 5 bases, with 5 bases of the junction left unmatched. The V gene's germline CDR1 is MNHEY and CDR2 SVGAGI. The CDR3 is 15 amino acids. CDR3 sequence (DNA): TGTGCCAGCACCCAGACTAGCGGGGGGGGAGATACGCAGTATTTT. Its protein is CASTQTSGGGDTQYF.

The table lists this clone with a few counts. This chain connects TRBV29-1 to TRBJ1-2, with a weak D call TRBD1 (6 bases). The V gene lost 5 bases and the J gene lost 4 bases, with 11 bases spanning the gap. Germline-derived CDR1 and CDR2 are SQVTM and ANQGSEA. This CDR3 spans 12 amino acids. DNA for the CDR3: TGCAGCGTTAAACAGGGCGGCTATGGCTACACCTTC. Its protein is CSVKQGGYGYTF. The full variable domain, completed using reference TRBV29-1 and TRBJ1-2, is SAVISQKPSRDICQRGTSLTIQCQVDSQVTMMFWYRQQPGQSLTLIATANQGSEATYESGFVIDKFPISRPNLTFSTLTVSNMSPEDSSIYLCSVKQGGYGYTFGSGTRLTVV.

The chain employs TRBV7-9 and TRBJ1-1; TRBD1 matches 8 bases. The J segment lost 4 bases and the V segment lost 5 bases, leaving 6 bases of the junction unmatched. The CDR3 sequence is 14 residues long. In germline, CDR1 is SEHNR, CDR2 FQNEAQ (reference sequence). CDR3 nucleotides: TGTGCCAGCAGCCCCCAGGGGGCGAGCACTGAAGCTTTCTTT. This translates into CASSPQGASTEAFF.

The CDR3 DNA reads as TGTGCCAGCAGGGCGGCGGGACGGAATGGAGGCTACACCTTC. It codes for CASRAAGRNGGYTF. The rearrangement links TRBV25-1 to TRBJ1-2, with D possibly matching TRBD1 (5 bases). The V end was cut by 6 bases, the J end by 8 bases, with 19 bases between. The CDR3 is made up of 14 amino acids. The germline V gene encodes CDR1 MGHDK and CDR2 SYGVNS.

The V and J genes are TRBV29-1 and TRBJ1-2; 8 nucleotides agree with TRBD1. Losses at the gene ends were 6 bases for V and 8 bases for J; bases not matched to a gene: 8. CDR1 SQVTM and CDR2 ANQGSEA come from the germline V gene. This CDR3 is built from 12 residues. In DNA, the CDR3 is TGCAGCGTATCTCAGGGGGCGGAGGGCTACACCTTC. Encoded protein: CSVSQGAEGYTF.